This TCR beta chain was sequenced during a study of early T cells in non-severe SARS-CoV-2 infection. Study-wide context: From unsorted whole blood, bulk RNA was sequenced, and the chains remained unpaired.

This CDR3 has 14 residues. The table lists this clonotype with many counts. Its matching antigen is unknown. Study conclusions and caveats: The matching step, a VDJdb search, favored anti-spike CD8 responses and missed private and CD4 specificities.

Tagging with unique molecular identifiers was applied to individual cDNA molecules. TCRdb passed the 5' RACE reads through MiXCR, listing each CDR3 protein once. The sample records around 40,000 distinct CDR3 sequences, approximately 10% being singletons. This clonotype was obtained from an adult who was a healthcare worker with PCR-confirmed SARS-CoV-2 infection or an uninfected control (not recorded which). The rearrangement uses TRBV21-1 and TRBJ1-5. TRBV21-1 is a pseudogene locus. The specimen sequenced was whole blood. DNA for the CDR3: TGTGCCAGCAGCAAAACAGACGGAAATCAGCCCCAGCATTTT. Translating it yields CASSKTDGNQPQHF.